The entry that follows covers one TCR beta chain sequence. The record originates from a study of T cells after yellow fever vaccination. Germline CDR1 and CDR2: SGHVS and FQNEAQ. Trimming cost V 5 bases and J 3 bases, with 16 bases left between them. The CDR3 runs 15 residues. One entry per CDR3 protein, called by TCRdb with MiXCR from the 5' RACE reads. The data show approximately 96,000 distinct CDR3 sequences, with about 8.4% seen just once and roughly 17% held by the top ten. Whole-study results and caveats: The booster response re-showed most primary clones: approximately 97% CD4, almost 90% CD8. The appearance of a small share of clonotypes in both CD4 and CD8 compartments was observed.

The starting material was CD8+ T cells not binding an NS4B(214-222) dextramer, sorted from PBMCs, obtained around 15 days after the first yellow fever vaccination. The source of this sequence is a man aged 18 to 30 who received the YFV17D yellow fever vaccine. V is TRBV7-8 and J is TRBJ1-2; a possible D gene is TRBD1 (6 bases). Written as DNA, the CDR3 is TGTGCCAGCAGCGGACCAAGGGGGGCTTACTATGGCTACACCTTC. Residues: CASSGPRGAYYGYTF.